This is a list of T cell receptor beta chains from one sample in a study of CD8 T cells in Susac syndrome. TCRdb passed the immunoSEQ multiplex PCR reads through MiXCR, listing each CDR3 protein once. Of about 430,000 distinct CDR3 sequences detected, approximately 85% appear once; the ten largest clones hold 0.12%. Sequencing used CD8+ T cells from PBMCs. The receptors shown here come from a human donor with multiple sclerosis. The CDR3 runs from the conserved cysteine through the conserved F or W. D genes are given only for firm matches. Some rows mark clone size as missing; the rest say once, few, many or name a class of expanded clone.

v_call: TRBV4-1; clone_size: once; d_call: NA; j_call: TRBJ2-7; cdr3_nt: TGCGCCAGCAGCCAAGTCGGCACCATCCTAAACGAGCAGTACTTC; cdr3_aa: CASSQVGTILNEQYF
v_call: TRBV30; clone_size: NA; d_call: TRBD2; j_call: TRBJ2-6; cdr3_nt: TGTGCCTGGAGGGGAGGGGTGACCGGGGCCAACGTCCTGACTTTC; cdr3_aa: CAWRGGVTGANVLTF
v_call: TRBV30; clone_size: NA; d_call: NA; j_call: TRBJ2-7; cdr3_nt: TGTGCCTGGAGTGATGACCAAGGGATCCGCGAGCAGTACTTC; cdr3_aa: CAWSDDQGIREQYF
v_call: TRBV5-1; clone_size: few; d_call: NA; j_call: TRBJ1-1; cdr3_nt: TGTGCCAGCAGCTTAGCTGCGGGGAACACTGAAGCTTTCTTT; cdr3_aa: CASSLAAGNTEAFF
v_call: TRBV12-3/TRBV12-4; clone_size: once; d_call: NA; j_call: TRBJ1-4; cdr3_nt: TGTGCCAGCAGGCCCCCGGGGGGTGGCGAAAAACTGTTTTTT; cdr3_aa: CASRPPGGGEKLFF
v_call: TRBV19; clone_size: NA; d_call: TRBD2; j_call: TRBJ2-1; cdr3_nt: TGTGCCAGTAGTATCGCCGGGGGGGCAGATGAGCAGTTCTTC; cdr3_aa: CASSIAGGADEQFF
v_call: TRBV11-2; clone_size: once; d_call: NA; j_call: TRBJ1-4; cdr3_nt: TGTGCCAGCAGGCCCAGGGGAGGAACTAATGAAAAACTGTTTTTT; cdr3_aa: CASRPRGGTNEKLFF
v_call: TRBV27; clone_size: NA; d_call: TRBD1; j_call: TRBJ2-7; cdr3_nt: TGTGCCAGCAGTTTATGGGCAGGGGGTTACGAGCAGTACTTC; cdr3_aa: CASSLWAGGYEQYF
v_call: TRBV27; clone_size: NA; d_call: TRBD1; j_call: TRBJ2-1; cdr3_nt: TGTGCCAGCAGACCAACAAGTACTACACAGGGGGCTCATGAGCAGTTCTTC; cdr3_aa: CASRPTSTTQGAHEQFF
v_call: TRBV28; clone_size: NA; d_call: NA; j_call: TRBJ2-3; cdr3_nt: TGTGCCAGCAGTTTCCCCCCGATCTCAGGGCCCAGCACAGATACGCAGTATTTT; cdr3_aa: CASSFPPISGPSTDTQYF
v_call: TRBV11-2; clone_size: NA; d_call: TRBD2; j_call: TRBJ2-5; cdr3_nt: TGTGCCAGCAGCTTAGATGAGAGACTAGCGGGGGCTCGCCAAGAGACCCAGTACTTC; cdr3_aa: CASSLDERLAGARQETQYF
v_call: TRBV14; clone_size: NA; d_call: NA; j_call: TRBJ1-6; cdr3_nt: TGTGCCAGCAGCCATAAACAGGAGAATTCACCCCTCCACTTT; cdr3_aa: CASSHKQENSPLHF
v_call: TRBV7-3; clone_size: NA; d_call: TRBD2; j_call: TRBJ2-7; cdr3_nt: TGTGCCAGCAGCCCATTAGCGGGAGGCCCTATCGAGCAGTACTTC; cdr3_aa: CASSPLAGGPIEQYF
v_call: TRBV23-1; clone_size: NA; d_call: NA; j_call: TRBJ2-7; cdr3_nt: TGCGCCAGCAGCCGTGGACTACTAAAATCCTCCTACGAGCAGTACTTC; cdr3_aa: CASSRGLLKSSYEQYF
v_call: TRBV14; clone_size: NA; d_call: TRBD1; j_call: TRBJ2-3; cdr3_nt: TGTGCCAGCAGCCTTTCCCGGACAGGGCGAGACCAGTATTTT; cdr3_aa: CASSLSRTGRDQYF
v_call: TRBV7-9; clone_size: NA; d_call: NA; j_call: TRBJ1-1; cdr3_nt: TGTGCCAGCAGCTTAGCCCCGGGAGGTGTGACTGAAGCTTTCTTT; cdr3_aa: CASSLAPGGVTEAFF
v_call: TRBV7-9; clone_size: NA; d_call: NA; j_call: TRBJ2-3; cdr3_nt: TGTGCCAGCAGCTTAGGGGCCTATTCTACCACAGATACGCAGTATTTT; cdr3_aa: CASSLGAYSTTDTQYF
v_call: TRBV30; clone_size: NA; d_call: NA; j_call: TRBJ2-7; cdr3_nt: TGTGCCTGGAGTGACTGGGGGGTAAGCTCCTACGAGCAGTACTTC; cdr3_aa: CAWSDWGVSSYEQYF
v_call: TRBV9; clone_size: NA; d_call: NA; j_call: TRBJ1-2; cdr3_nt: TGTGCCAGCAGTTCTGCAGAATTTATGCGGGGCTACACCTTC; cdr3_aa: CASSSAEFMRGYTF
v_call: TRBV6-4; clone_size: NA; d_call: TRBD1; j_call: TRBJ1-1; cdr3_nt: TGTGCCAGCAGTGACGAGACAGGGGCGACTGAAGCTTTCTTT; cdr3_aa: CASSDETGATEAFF
v_call: TRBV29-1; clone_size: NA; d_call: NA; j_call: TRBJ2-1; cdr3_nt: TGCAGCGTAGGGACCTTCAATGAGCAGTTCTTC; cdr3_aa: CSVGTFNEQFF
v_call: TRBV30; clone_size: NA; d_call: NA; j_call: TRBJ1-1; cdr3_nt: TGTGCCTGGGAGTTGAACACTGAAGCTTTCTTT; cdr3_aa: CAWELNTEAFF
v_call: TRBV25-1; clone_size: NA; d_call: NA; j_call: TRBJ1-2; cdr3_nt: TGTGCCAGCAGTGGGAAGTCTACAGCTAACTATGGCTACACCTTC; cdr3_aa: CASSGKSTANYGYTF
v_call: TRBV12-3/TRBV12-4; clone_size: few; d_call: NA; j_call: TRBJ2-7; cdr3_nt: TGTGCCAGCAGTCGGGGTGCAGACGAGCAGTACTTC; cdr3_aa: CASSRGADEQYF
v_call: TRBV9; clone_size: NA; d_call: NA; j_call: TRBJ2-3; cdr3_nt: TGTGCCAGCAGCGTAGACGGGGGTGCACAAGATACGCAGTATTTT; cdr3_aa: CASSVDGGAQDTQYF
v_call: TRBV5-1; clone_size: many; d_call: TRBD1; j_call: TRBJ1-1; cdr3_nt: TGTGCCAGCAGCTTGGGGACAGGGAACACTGAAGCTTTCTTT; cdr3_aa: CASSLGTGNTEAFF
v_call: TRBV29-1; clone_size: NA; d_call: NA; j_call: TRBJ2-7; cdr3_nt: TGCAGCGTCGCCGGGGGTGACAGGCTACTCTACGAGCAGTACTTC; cdr3_aa: CSVAGGDRLLYEQYF
v_call: TRBV10-3; clone_size: NA; d_call: NA; j_call: TRBJ2-7; cdr3_nt: TGTGCCATCAGTGAGGAAGCAGGGGTCTTCGACGAGCAGTACTTC; cdr3_aa: CAISEEAGVFDEQYF
v_call: TRBV7-9; clone_size: NA; d_call: NA; j_call: TRBJ1-1; cdr3_nt: TGTGCCAGCAGCGTATACCCAGGGTTAGGAACTGAAGCTTTCTTT; cdr3_aa: CASSVYPGLGTEAFF
v_call: TRBV19; clone_size: NA; d_call: NA; j_call: TRBJ2-3; cdr3_nt: TGTGCCAGTAAGGAAGATACGCAGTATTTT; cdr3_aa: CASKEDTQYF
v_call: TRBV12-3/TRBV12-4; clone_size: NA; d_call: TRBD1; j_call: TRBJ2-7; cdr3_nt: TGTGCCAGCAGTTTTACTCCGGGACAGGGATACTACGAGCAGTACTTC; cdr3_aa: CASSFTPGQGYYEQYF
v_call: TRBV12-3/TRBV12-4; clone_size: once; d_call: TRBD1; j_call: TRBJ1-2; cdr3_nt: TGTGCCAGCAGTTTGGTCCTCAAGGGGACAGCGGGCTATGGCTACACCTTC; cdr3_aa: CASSLVLKGTAGYGYTF
v_call: TRBV6-5; clone_size: NA; d_call: NA; j_call: TRBJ2-3; cdr3_nt: TGTGCCAGCAGAACAGGGTCTGACGGCACAGATACGCAGTATTTT; cdr3_aa: CASRTGSDGTDTQYF
v_call: TRBV11-2; clone_size: few; d_call: NA; j_call: TRBJ2-5; cdr3_nt: TGTGCCAGCAGCCCGTGGGGGGACGAGACCCAGTACTTC; cdr3_aa: CASSPWGDETQYF
v_call: TRBV6-6; clone_size: NA; d_call: TRBD1; j_call: TRBJ1-5; cdr3_nt: TGTGCCAGCACCCACGGGACAGTGAGTGTCCCCCAGCATTTT; cdr3_aa: CASTHGTVSVPQHF
v_call: TRBV6-5; clone_size: NA; d_call: TRBD1; j_call: TRBJ1-4; cdr3_nt: TGTGCCAGCAGTCGGACAGGGGGCGGAGAAAAACTGTTTTTT; cdr3_aa: CASSRTGGGEKLFF
v_call: TRBV10-3; clone_size: NA; d_call: NA; j_call: TRBJ1-1; cdr3_nt: TGTGCCATCAGTGTAGAACAGGGAGGGTCCGGCACTGAAGCTTTCTTT; cdr3_aa: CAISVEQGGSGTEAFF
v_call: TRBV5-1; clone_size: NA; d_call: NA; j_call: TRBJ1-1; cdr3_nt: TGTGCCAGCAGTTTGACCCCAGGGGACACTGAAGCTTTCTTT; cdr3_aa: CASSLTPGDTEAFF
v_call: TRBV6-1; clone_size: NA; d_call: NA; j_call: TRBJ1-4; cdr3_nt: TGTGCCAGCAGTCAAACGGCCCCACTGATTGCAACTAATGAAAAACTGTTTTTT; cdr3_aa: CASSQTAPLIATNEKLFF
v_call: TRBV4-1; clone_size: once; d_call: NA; j_call: TRBJ2-2; cdr3_nt: TGCGCCAGCAGCCAAGAAAAGGGGCCCGGGGAGCTGTTTTTT; cdr3_aa: CASSQEKGPGELFF
v_call: TRBV7-9; clone_size: few; d_call: NA; j_call: TRBJ2-6; cdr3_nt: TGTGCCAGCAGCTTAGGGAACTTCCAGAAACTTCGTGGGGCCAACGTCCTGACTTTC; cdr3_aa: CASSLGNFQKLRGANVLTF
v_call: TRBV28; clone_size: NA; d_call: NA; j_call: TRBJ2-7; cdr3_nt: TGTGCCACCCTTCAATTAATAGGGAGCTCCTACGAGCAGTACTTC; cdr3_aa: CATLQLIGSSYEQYF
v_call: TRBV19; clone_size: NA; d_call: NA; j_call: TRBJ2-2; cdr3_nt: TGTGCCAGTACCCAGGGCCCCGGGGAGCTGTTTTTT; cdr3_aa: CASTQGPGELFF
v_call: TRBV7-8; clone_size: NA; d_call: NA; j_call: TRBJ2-1; cdr3_nt: TGTGCCAGCAGCTTAGAGAGGATATTTTCAAGGGCTCGAAGCTCCTACAATGAGCAGTTCTTC; cdr3_aa: CASSLERIFSRARSSYNEQFF
v_call: TRBV5-4; clone_size: few; d_call: NA; j_call: TRBJ2-2; cdr3_nt: TGTGCCAGCAGCCCGGAGGCCCCGGGGAACACCGGGGAGCTGTTTTTT; cdr3_aa: CASSPEAPGNTGELFF
v_call: TRBV12-5; clone_size: NA; d_call: NA; j_call: TRBJ2-1; cdr3_nt: TGTGCTAGTGGCCCGGCTTTCGGGGCGGGAAGCTCCTACAATGAGCAGTTCTTC; cdr3_aa: CASGPAFGAGSSYNEQFF
v_call: TRBV6-1; clone_size: NA; d_call: NA; j_call: TRBJ2-6; cdr3_nt: TGTGCCAGCAGTGAAGCGCACGGGACTGGGGCCAACGTCCTGACTTTC; cdr3_aa: CASSEAHGTGANVLTF
v_call: TRBV5-6; clone_size: NA; d_call: NA; j_call: TRBJ2-2; cdr3_nt: TGTGCCAGCAGCCCCAAGGGCGGCTCGAACACCGGGGAGCTGTTTTTT; cdr3_aa: CASSPKGGSNTGELFF
v_call: TRBV7-9; clone_size: NA; d_call: TRBD1; j_call: TRBJ2-1; cdr3_nt: TGTGCCAGCAGCTTAGTCGGCCAGGGGGTCCCCAATGAGCAGTTCTTC; cdr3_aa: CASSLVGQGVPNEQFF
v_call: TRBV5-4; clone_size: NA; d_call: NA; j_call: TRBJ2-2; cdr3_nt: TGTGCCAGCAGCGCTGGCCGGGCGGCGAACACCGGGGAGCTGTTTTTT; cdr3_aa: CASSAGRAANTGELFF
v_call: TRBV7-6; clone_size: NA; d_call: TRBD1; j_call: TRBJ2-5; cdr3_nt: TGTGCCAGCAGCAAATCACCCGGGACAGGGGTTTTAGAGACCCAGTACTTC; cdr3_aa: CASSKSPGTGVLETQYF
v_call: TRBV7-9; clone_size: NA; d_call: TRBD2; j_call: TRBJ2-2; cdr3_nt: TGTGCCAGCAGCTTACCGATTAGCGCCGGGGGGAGAACCGGGGAGCTGTTTTTT; cdr3_aa: CASSLPISAGGRTGELFF
v_call: TRBV2; clone_size: NA; d_call: NA; j_call: TRBJ1-1; cdr3_nt: TGTGCCAGCTGGGGGGCAGTGGGGAACACTGAAGCTTTCTTT; cdr3_aa: CASWGAVGNTEAFF